This T cell receptor beta chain came from a study of T cell responses to AZD1222 COVID-19 vaccine. Study-level findings and limits: Clonal diversity was possibly underestimated, and white British individuals and females predominated among donors.

Comment on this clone: Its antigen is unknown.

Repertoires were generated with immunoSEQ multiplex PCR, while TCRdb's copy carries only in-frame clones and drops some. Of around 160,000 clones in the sample, around nine tenths are singletons; the top ten hold 2.5% to 3%. The sequence came from an adult in good health. Source: peripheral blood, taken on day 0 of MenACWY control vaccination.

The CDR3 loop reads CASSYSAEKGYTF. The CDR3 DNA sequence: TGTGCCAGCAGTTACTCGGCTGAGAAAGGCTACACCTTC. The chain joins TRBV6-5 to TRBJ1-2; D gene uncertain. V lost 0 bases, J lost 8 bases, and 10 bases lay in between. There are 13 residues in the CDR3. CDR1 MNHEY and CDR2 SVGAGI come from the germline V gene.